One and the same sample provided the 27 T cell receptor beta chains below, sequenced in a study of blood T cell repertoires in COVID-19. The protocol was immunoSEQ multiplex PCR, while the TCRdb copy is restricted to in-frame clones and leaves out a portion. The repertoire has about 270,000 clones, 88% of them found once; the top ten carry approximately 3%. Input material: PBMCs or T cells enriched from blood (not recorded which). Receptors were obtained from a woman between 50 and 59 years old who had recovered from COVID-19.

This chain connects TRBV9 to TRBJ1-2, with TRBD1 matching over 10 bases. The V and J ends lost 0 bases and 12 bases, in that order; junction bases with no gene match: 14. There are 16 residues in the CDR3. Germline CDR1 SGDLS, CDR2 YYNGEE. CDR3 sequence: CASSVERRVGTGVHTF. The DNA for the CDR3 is TGTGCCAGCAGCGTAGAACGAAGAGTAGGGACAGGGGTTCACACCTTC.

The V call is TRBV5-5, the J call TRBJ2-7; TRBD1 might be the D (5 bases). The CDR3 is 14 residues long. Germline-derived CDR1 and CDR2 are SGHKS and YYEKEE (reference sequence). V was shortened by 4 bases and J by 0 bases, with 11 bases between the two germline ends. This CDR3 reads CASSLTVNSYEQYF. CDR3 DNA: TGTGCCAGCAGCCTGACAGTGAACTCCTACGAGCAGTACTTC.

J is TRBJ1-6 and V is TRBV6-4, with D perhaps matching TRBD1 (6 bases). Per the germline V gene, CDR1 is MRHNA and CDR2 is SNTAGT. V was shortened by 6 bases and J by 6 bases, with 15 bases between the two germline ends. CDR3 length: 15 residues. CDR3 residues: CASRPGTNFNSPLHF. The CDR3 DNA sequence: TGTGCCAGCAGACCTGGGACAAACTTTAATTCACCCCTCCACTTT.

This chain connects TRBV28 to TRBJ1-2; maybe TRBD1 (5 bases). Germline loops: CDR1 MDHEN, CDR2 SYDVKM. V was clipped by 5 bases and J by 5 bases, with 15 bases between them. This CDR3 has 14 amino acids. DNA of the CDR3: TGTGCCAGCAGTACCGGGGGTAAGCGTTATGGCTACACCTTC. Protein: CASSTGGKRYGYTF.

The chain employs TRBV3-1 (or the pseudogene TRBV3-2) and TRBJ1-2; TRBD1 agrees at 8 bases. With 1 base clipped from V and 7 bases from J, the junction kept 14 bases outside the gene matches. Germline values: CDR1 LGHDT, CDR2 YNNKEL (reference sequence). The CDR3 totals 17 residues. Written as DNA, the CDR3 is TGTGCCAGCAGCCAAGTTCACCGGGACAGGTACTTCGGTGGCTACACCTTC. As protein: CASSQVHRDRYFGGYTF.

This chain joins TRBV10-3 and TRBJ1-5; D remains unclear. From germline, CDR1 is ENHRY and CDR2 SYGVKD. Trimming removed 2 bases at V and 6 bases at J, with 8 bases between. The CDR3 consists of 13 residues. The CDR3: CAISEVLRQPQHF. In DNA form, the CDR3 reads TGTGCCATCAGTGAGGTTCTTCGTCAGCCCCAGCATTTT.

The CDR3 loop reads CASSRRESYEQYF. CDR3 bases: TGTGCCAGCAGTAGGCGGGAGTCCTACGAGCAGTACTTC. The V and J genes are TRBV28 and TRBJ2-7, with 7 bases fitting TRBD2. Germline lookup yields CDR1 MDHEN and CDR2 SYDVKM. CDR3 length: 13 amino acids. V lost 5 bases and J lost 1; bases outside the gene matches: 2.

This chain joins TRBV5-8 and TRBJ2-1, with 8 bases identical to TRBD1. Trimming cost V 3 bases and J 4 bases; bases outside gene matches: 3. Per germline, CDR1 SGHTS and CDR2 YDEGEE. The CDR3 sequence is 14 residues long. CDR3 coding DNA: TGTGCCAGCAGCTCGGACAGGGCTTACAATGAGCAGTTCTTC. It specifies CASSSDRAYNEQFF.

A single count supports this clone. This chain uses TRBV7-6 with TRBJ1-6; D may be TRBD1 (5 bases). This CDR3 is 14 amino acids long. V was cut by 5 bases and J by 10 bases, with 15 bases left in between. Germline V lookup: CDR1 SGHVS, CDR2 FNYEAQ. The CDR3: CASSETGGTSPLHF. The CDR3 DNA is TGTGCCAGCAGCGAAACAGGTGGTACCTCACCCCTCCACTTT.

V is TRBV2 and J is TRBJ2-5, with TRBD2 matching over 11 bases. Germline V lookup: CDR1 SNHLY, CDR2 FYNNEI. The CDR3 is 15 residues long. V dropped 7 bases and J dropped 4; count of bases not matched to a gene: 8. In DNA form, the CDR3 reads TGTGCCAGCATCCTACTAGCGGGAGCGATAGAGACCCAGTACTTC. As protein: CASILLAGAIETQYF.

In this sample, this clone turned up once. The CDR3 coding sequence is TGTGCCAGCAGCTCACAGGGGTCCGTTGTGAGGAACACTGAAGCTTTCTTT. Protein: CASSSQGSVVRNTEAFF. The rearrangement links TRBV11-2 to TRBJ1-1, with 7 bases lining up with TRBD1. Germline lookup yields CDR1 SGHAT and CDR2 FQNNGV. There are 17 residues in the CDR3. J gave up 1 base and V 4 bases, and 12 bases lay outside the gene matches.

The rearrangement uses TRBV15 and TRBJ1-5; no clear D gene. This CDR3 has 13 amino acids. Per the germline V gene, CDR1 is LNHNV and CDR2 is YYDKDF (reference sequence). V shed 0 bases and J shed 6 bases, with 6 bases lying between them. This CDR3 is CATSRDSAQPQHF. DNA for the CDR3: TGTGCCACCAGCAGAGATAGTGCTCAGCCCCAGCATTTT. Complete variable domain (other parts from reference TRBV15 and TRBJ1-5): DAMVIQNPRYQVTQFGKPVTLSCSQTLNHNVMYWYQQKSSQAPKLLFHYYDKDFNNEADTPDNFQSRRPNTSFCFLDIRSPGLGDTAMYLCATSRDSAQPQHFGDGTRLSIL.

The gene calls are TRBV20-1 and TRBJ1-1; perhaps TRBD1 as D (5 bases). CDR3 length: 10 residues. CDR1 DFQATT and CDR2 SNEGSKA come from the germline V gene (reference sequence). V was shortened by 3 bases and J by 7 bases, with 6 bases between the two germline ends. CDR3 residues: CSARTDEAFF. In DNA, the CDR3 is TGCAGTGCTAGGACAGATGAAGCTTTCTTT.

CDR3 protein: CASSRGGSFSYNEQFF. The CDR3 coding sequence is TGTGCCAGCAGCCGCGGGGGTTCTTTCTCCTACAATGAGCAGTTCTTC. The V call is TRBV11-2, the J call TRBJ2-1; 7 bases line up with TRBD2. V lost 5 bases, J lost 0 bases, and 7 bases stayed unmatched. This CDR3 contains 16 residues. CDR1 and CDR2 from the germline V gene are SGHAT and FQNNGV.

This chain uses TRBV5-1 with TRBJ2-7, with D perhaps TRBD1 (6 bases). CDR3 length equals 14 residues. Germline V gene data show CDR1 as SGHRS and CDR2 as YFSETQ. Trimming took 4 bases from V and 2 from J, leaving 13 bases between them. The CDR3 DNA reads TGCGCCAGCAGCGCGGACAGCGTCCCCTACGAGCAGTACTTC. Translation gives CASSADSVPYEQYF.

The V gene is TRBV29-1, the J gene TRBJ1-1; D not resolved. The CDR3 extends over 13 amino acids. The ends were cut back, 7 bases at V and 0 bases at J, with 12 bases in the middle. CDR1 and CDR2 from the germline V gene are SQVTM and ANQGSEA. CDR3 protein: CSAARNMNTEAFF. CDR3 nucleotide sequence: TGCAGCGCTGCCAGAAACATGAACACTGAAGCTTTCTTT.

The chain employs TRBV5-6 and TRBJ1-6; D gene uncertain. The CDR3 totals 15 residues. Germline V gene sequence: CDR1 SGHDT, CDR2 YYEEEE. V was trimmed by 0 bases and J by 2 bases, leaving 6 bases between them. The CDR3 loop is CASSLGRTYNSPLHF. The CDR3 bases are TGTGCCAGCAGCTTGGGCAGGACCTATAATTCACCCCTCCACTTT.

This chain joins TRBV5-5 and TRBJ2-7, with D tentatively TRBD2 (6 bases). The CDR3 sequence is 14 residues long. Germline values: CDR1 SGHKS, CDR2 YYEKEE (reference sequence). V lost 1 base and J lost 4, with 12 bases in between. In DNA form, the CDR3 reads TGTGCCAGCAGCTTGACTAGCACAGTGTACGAGCAGTACTTC. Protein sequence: CASSLTSTVYEQYF.

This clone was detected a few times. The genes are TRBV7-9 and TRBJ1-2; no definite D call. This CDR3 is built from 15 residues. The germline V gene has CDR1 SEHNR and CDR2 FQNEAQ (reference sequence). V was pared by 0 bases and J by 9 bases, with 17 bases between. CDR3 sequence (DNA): TGTGCCAGCAGCTTAGCCGGGCCCCAACTAGCAAGCTACACCTTC. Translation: CASSLAGPQLASYTF. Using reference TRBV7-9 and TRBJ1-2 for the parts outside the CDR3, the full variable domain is DTGVSQNPRHKITKRGQNVTFRCDPISEHNRLYWYRQTLGQGPEFLTYFQNEAQLEKSRLLSDRFSAERPKGSFSTLEIQRTEQGDSAMYLCASSLAGPQLASYTFGSGTRLTVV.

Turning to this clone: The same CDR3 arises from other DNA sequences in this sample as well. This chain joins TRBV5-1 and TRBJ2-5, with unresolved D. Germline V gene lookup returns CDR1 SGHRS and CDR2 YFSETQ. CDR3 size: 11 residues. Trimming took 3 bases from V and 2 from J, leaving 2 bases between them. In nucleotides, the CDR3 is TGCGCCAGCAGCTCTCAAGAGACCCAGTACTTC. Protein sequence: CASSSQETQYF.

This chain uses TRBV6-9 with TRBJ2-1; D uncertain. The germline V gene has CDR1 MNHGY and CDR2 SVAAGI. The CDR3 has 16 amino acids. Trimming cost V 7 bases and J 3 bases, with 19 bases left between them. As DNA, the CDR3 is TGTGCCAGCAATCCGATCGTAGCTACATACTACAATGAGCAGTTCTTC. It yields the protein CASNPIVATYYNEQFF.

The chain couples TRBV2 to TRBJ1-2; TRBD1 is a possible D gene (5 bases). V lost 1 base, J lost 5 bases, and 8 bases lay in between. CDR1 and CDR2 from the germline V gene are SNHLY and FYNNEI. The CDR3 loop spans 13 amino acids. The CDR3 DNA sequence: TGTGCCAGCAGTGAAGGCAGACAGTATGGCTACACCTTC. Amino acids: CASSEGRQYGYTF. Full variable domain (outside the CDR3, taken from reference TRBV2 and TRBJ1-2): EPEVTQTPSHQVTQMGQEVILRCVPISNHLYFYWYRQILGQKVEFLVSFYNNEISEKSEIFDDQFSVERPDGSNFTLKIRSTKLEDSAMYFCASSEGRQYGYTFGSGTRLTVV.

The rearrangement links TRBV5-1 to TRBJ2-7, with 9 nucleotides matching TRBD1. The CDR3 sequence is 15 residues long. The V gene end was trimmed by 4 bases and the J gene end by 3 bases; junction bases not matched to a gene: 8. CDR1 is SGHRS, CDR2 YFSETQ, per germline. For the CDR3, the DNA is TGCGCCAGCAGCCTGATGGGACAGGGCCTCTACGAGCAGTACTTC. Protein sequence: CASSLMGQGLYEQYF.

CDR3 nucleotides: TGTGCCAGCAGCCAGGGTGGTGGGAGGGCCACTGAGCAGTTCTTC. Translated, it gives CASSQGGGRATEQFF. J is TRBJ2-1 and V is TRBV7-9; 7 bases are a match to TRBD2. The CDR3 is 15 amino acids. CDR1 is SEHNR and CDR2 is FQNEAQ in the germline V gene (reference sequence). After removal of 5 bases from V and 9 bases from J, the junction contained 13 bases not matched to a gene.

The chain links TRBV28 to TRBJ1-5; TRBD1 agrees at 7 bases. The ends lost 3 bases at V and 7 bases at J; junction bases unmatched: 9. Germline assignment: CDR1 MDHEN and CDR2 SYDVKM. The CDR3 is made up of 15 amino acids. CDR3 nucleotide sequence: TGTGCCAGCAGTTTTTCCAGGCCAGGGGGACAGCCCCAGCATTTT. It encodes CASSFSRPGGQPQHF.

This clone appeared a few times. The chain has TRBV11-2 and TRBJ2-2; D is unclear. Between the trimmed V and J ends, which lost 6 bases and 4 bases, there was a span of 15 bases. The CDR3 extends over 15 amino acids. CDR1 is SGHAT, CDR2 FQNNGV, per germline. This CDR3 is CASRRGISSTGELFF. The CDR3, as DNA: TGTGCCAGCAGGAGAGGCATCAGCTCCACCGGGGAGCTGTTTTTT.

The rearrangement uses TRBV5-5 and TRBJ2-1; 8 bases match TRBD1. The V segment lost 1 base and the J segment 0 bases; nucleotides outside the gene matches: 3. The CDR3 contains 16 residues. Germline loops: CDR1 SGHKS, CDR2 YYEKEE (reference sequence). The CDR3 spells CASSLQGASSYNEQFF. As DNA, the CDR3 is TGTGCCAGCAGCTTGCAGGGGGCAAGCTCCTACAATGAGCAGTTCTTC. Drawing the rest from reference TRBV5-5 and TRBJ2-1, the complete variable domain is DAGVTQSPTHLIKTRGQQVTLRCSPISGHKSVSWYQQVLGQGPQFIFQYYEKEERGRGNFPDRFSARQFPNYSSELNVNALLLGDSALYLCASSLQGASSYNEQFFGPGTRLTVL.